This T cell receptor beta chain emerged from a study of post-analysis software for immune sequencing data. The wider study: Relapsing-remitting, secondary progressive and progressive-relapsing forms made up the multiple sclerosis disease courses.

Study conclusions and caveats: Controls had lower frequencies than patients of 4 or 5 TRBV segments, which included TRBV5-6, TRBV5-1 and TRBV20-1. Strong co-clustering by F measure linked samples that shared a preparation batch.

This CDR3 comprises 16 residues. Germline trimming cut 5 bases from V and 5 bases from J; bases unmatched to any gene: 10. Germline-derived CDR1 and CDR2 are SGHTA and FQGTGA. Regarding this clonotype: Its antigen is currently unknown.

The authors incorporated unique molecular identifiers into the TCR beta cDNA libraries. When roughly 1 to 10 million T cells were used, they gave 500,000 or so cDNA molecules. TCRdb analysed the PCR reads with MiXCR anew, one entry per CDR3 protein. The sample contains roughly 600,000 distinct CDR3 sequences, 44% of which appear only once. The rearrangement links TRBV7-3 to TRBJ2-1; TRBD2 aligns across 9 bases. The sequence derives from a girl between 10 and 17 years old with multiple sclerosis. The sequencing sample was made of blood. CDR3 loop: CASSTHSGSVDNEQFF. In nucleotides, the CDR3 is TGTGCCAGCAGCACGCATAGCGGGAGCGTCGACAATGAGCAGTTCTTC. The whole variable domain, remainder taken from reference TRBV7-3 and TRBJ2-1, is GAGVSQTPSNKVTEKGKYVELRCDPISGHTALYWYRQSLGQGPEFLIYFQGTGAADDSGLPNDRFFAVRPEGSVSTLKIQRTERGDSAVYLCASSTHSGSVDNEQFFGPGTRLTVL.